The entry below describes one T cell receptor (beta chain). The antigen is unknown. Method: immunoSEQ multiplex PCR; TCRdb's copy keeps in-frame clones and lacks some. Of about 110,000 clones listed, over 65% were seen once; the top ten hold roughly 3.1%. Those with chemo-refractory metastatic non-small-cell lung cancer were treated with focal radiation combined with CTLA-4 blockade using ipilimumab. This specimen belongs to a study of radiotherapy plus CTLA-4 blockade in lung cancer. General study findings and limits: Following radiotherapy plus ipilimumab, tumor-derived TCR clones expanded in the blood.

This CDR3 has 15 residues. Germline lookup yields CDR1 KGHSH and CDR2 LQKENI. V was clipped by 2 bases and J by 2 bases, with 13 bases between them. The chain combines TRBV18 with TRBJ2-7; tentative D call: TRBD2 (5 bases). The TCR sequence derives from a human donor with non-small cell lung cancer that progressed on radiotherapy plus ipilimumab. Some clones in this sample may be carry-over from other donors' samples. Sequences were derived from peripheral blood, sampled from a patient treated with radiotherapy plus ipilimumab. CDR3 protein: CASSPSRKTTYEQYF. For the CDR3, the DNA is TGTGCCAGCTCACCATCAAGAAAGACTACCTACGAGCAGTACTTC.